The sequence of this TCR beta chain was determined in a study of CD8 T cells in ankylosing spondylitis. As the method for making TCR beta libraries, quantitative 5'-RACE with molecular barcodes was used. TCRdb analysed the 5' RACE reads with MiXCR anew, one entry per CDR3 protein. Counted here are roughly 230,000 distinct CDR3 sequences, around 8% occurring once; the ten biggest clones make up 4% to 5%. This clonotype was recorded at least ten times. Its antigen remains unknown. Study-level points and caveats: The disease-linked clones had a CD8+ phenotype and low blood frequencies.

Deletions cut 3 bases from V and 0 bases from J, with 10 bases between. There are 14 residues in the CDR3. Looked up from germline, CDR1 is DFQATT and CDR2 is SNEGSKA (reference sequence). This sequence originates from a female donor with ankylosing spondylitis or in good health (not recorded which). The chain is built from TRBV20-1 and TRBJ2-3; a weak D match, TRBD1 (6 bases). Sequenced: blood, either unsorted or a sorted T cell fraction (not recorded which). CDR3 sequence: CSASRQGSTDTQYF. The CDR3 nucleotides read TGCAGTGCTAGTCGGCAGGGGAGCACAGATACGCAGTATTTT.